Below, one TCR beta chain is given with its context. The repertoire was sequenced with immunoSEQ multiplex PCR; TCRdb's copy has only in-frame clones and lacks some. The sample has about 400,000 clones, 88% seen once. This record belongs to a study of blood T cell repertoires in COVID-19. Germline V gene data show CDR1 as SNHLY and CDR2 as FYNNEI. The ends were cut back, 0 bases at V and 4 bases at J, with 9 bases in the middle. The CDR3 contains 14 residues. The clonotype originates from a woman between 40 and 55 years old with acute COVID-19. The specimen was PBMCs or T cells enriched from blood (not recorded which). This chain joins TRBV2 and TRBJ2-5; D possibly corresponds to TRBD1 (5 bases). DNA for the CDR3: TGTGCCAGCAGTGAAGCGGGGCCCCCAGAGACCCAGTACTTC. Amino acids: CASSEAGPPETQYF.